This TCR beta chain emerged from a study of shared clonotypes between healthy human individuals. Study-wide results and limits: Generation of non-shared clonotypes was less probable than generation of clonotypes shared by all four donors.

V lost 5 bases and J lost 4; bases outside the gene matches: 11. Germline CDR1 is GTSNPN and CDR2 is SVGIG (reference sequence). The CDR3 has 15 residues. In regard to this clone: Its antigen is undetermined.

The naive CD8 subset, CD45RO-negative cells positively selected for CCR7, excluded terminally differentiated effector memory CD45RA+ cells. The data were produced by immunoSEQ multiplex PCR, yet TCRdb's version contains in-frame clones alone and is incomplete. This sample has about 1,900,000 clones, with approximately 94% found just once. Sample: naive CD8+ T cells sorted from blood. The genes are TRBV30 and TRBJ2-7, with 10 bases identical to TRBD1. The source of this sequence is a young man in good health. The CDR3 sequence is CAWQSTGQGFYEQYF. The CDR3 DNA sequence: TGTGCCTGGCAGTCGACGGGACAGGGGTTTTACGAGCAGTACTTC. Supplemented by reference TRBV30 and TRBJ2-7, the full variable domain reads SQTIHQWPATLVQPVGSPLSLECTVEGTSNPNLYWYRQAAGRGLQLLFYSVGIGQISSEVPQNLSASRPQDRQFILSSKKLLLSDSGFYLCAWQSTGQGFYEQYFGPGTRLTVT.